Listed below are T cell receptor beta chains from one sample, sequenced in a study of T cell responses to AZD1222 COVID-19 vaccine. The assay was immunoSEQ multiplex PCR, and TCRdb's table has in-frame clones only and misses some. Of more than 150,000 clones detected, 85% to 95% appear once; the ten largest clones hold about 1.5%. The material was peripheral blood, obtained 28 days after the second AZD1222 dose. These receptors all stem from an adult who received the AZD1222 COVID-19 vaccine. The CDR3 runs from the conserved cysteine through the conserved F or W. A D gene is named only where the DNA matches it firmly.

j_gene | v_gene | d_gene | CDR3aa | CDR3nt
TRBJ2-1 | TRBV4-1 | TRBD2 | CASSHIASGEEQFF | TGCGCCAGCAGCCATATAGCTAGCGGGGAAGAGCAGTTCTTC
TRBJ1-1 | TRBV27 | NA | CASIASTGNTEAFF | TGTGCCAGCATCGCTTCGACAGGGAACACTGAAGCTTTCTTT
TRBJ2-5 | TRBV29-1 | NA | CSVERSETQYF | TGCAGCGTTGAAAGGTCGGAGACCCAGTACTTC
TRBJ1-1 | TRBV5-4 | TRBD1 | CASSWWTGPEAFF | TGTGCCAGCAGCTGGTGGACAGGCCCTGAAGCTTTCTTT
TRBJ1-2 | TRBV7-9 | TRBD1 | CASRGQGYHYGYTF | TGTGCCAGCAGGGGACAGGGGTATCACTATGGCTACACCTTC
TRBJ1-6 | TRBV19 | TRBD1 | CASSWDSYNSPLHF | TGTGCCAGTAGCTGGGACAGTTATAATTCACCCCTCCACTTT
TRBJ1-2 | TRBV18 | TRBD1 | CASSPGQGYGGYTF | TGTGCCAGCTCACCGGGACAGGGTTATGGTGGCTACACCTTC
TRBJ1-2 | TRBV4-3 | NA | CASSQEAGIMGGYTF | TGCGCCAGCAGCCAAGAAGCAGGAATTATGGGTGGCTACACCTTC
TRBJ1-5 | TRBV30 | NA | CAWSGRRDDQPQHF | TGTGCCTGGAGTGGACGGCGAGATGATCAGCCCCAGCATTTT
TRBJ1-6 | TRBV3-1/TRBV3-2 | NA | CASSQLDSHSYNSPLHF | TGTGCCAGCAGCCAATTGGACAGTCACTCCTATAATTCACCCCTCCACTTT
TRBJ1-4 | TRBV5-8 | NA | CASSLGIATNEKLFF | TGTGCCAGCAGCTTGGGGATTGCAACTAATGAAAAACTGTTTTTT
TRBJ2-7 | TRBV10-3 | NA | CAISEGSAYEQYF | TGTGCCATCAGTGAGGGTTCAGCGTACGAGCAGTACTTC
TRBJ2-1 | TRBV11-2 | NA | CASSLDLGNEQFF | TGTGCCAGCAGCTTAGATCTCGGTAATGAGCAGTTCTTC
TRBJ1-2 | TRBV4-2 | NA | CASSQDGQQPYGYTF | TGTGCCAGCAGCCAAGACGGGCAGCAGCCCTATGGCTACACCTTC
TRBJ1-1 | TRBV30 | NA | CAWSYIRRDTEAFF | TGTGCCTGGAGTTATATAAGGCGGGACACTGAAGCTTTCTTT
TRBJ2-3 | TRBV11-3 | NA | CASSLDKRATSTDTQYF | TGTGCCAGCAGCTTAGATAAAAGGGCAACTAGCACAGATACGCAGTATTTT